The 15 T cell receptor beta chains below all came from one sample that was sequenced in a study of shared clonotypes between healthy human individuals. Sequenced by immunoSEQ multiplex PCR; TCRdb stores in-frame clones only, minus some. The sample records roughly 2.1 million clones, approximately 94% being singletons. CD45RO-negative cells were positively selected for CCR7, leaving out terminally differentiated effector memory CD45RA+ cells. The sequenced sample was naive CD8+ T cells from PBMCs. The receptors shown here come from a man younger than 30 in good health. Some clones in this sample may be carry-over from other donors' samples.

The V and J genes are TRBV19 and TRBJ1-1, with D hard to call. Germline V gene lookup returns CDR1 LNHDA and CDR2 SQIVND (reference sequence). Between the trimmed V and J ends, which lost 3 bases and 4 bases, there was a span of 9 bases. This CDR3 has 13 residues. CDR3 DNA: TGTGCCAGTAGTATCCTTTCGGGCACTGAAGCTTTCTTT. This codes for CASSILSGTEAFF.

For this clone: At the DNA level, this CDR3 is encoded by other sequences in the same sample as well. The chain recombines TRBV7-9 with TRBJ2-5; no reliable D call. Germline assignment: CDR1 SEHNR and CDR2 FQNEAQ (reference sequence). The CDR3 is 13 residues long. V shed 3 bases and J shed 1 base, with 6 bases lying between them. CDR3 sequence (DNA): TGTGCCAGCAGCTTTACAGTCCAAGAGACCCAGTACTTC. This sequence encodes CASSFTVQETQYF.

This clone was counted between two and nine times. This rearrangement joins TRBV7-8 to TRBJ1-1; D possibly corresponds to TRBD1 (5 bases). Trimming stripped 5 bases from V and 6 bases from J, with 13 bases between. The germline CDR1 and CDR2 sequences are SGHVS and FQNEAQ. CDR3 length equals 13 residues. The CDR3 spells CASSVGRNAEAFF. The CDR3, as DNA: TGTGCCAGCAGCGTGGGGCGAAACGCTGAAGCTTTCTTT.

A note on this clone: Different DNA sequences within this sample yield the same CDR3. The rearrangement uses TRBV14 and TRBJ2-7; D tentatively reads TRBD1 or TRBD2 (5 bases each). The ends were cut back, 3 bases at V and 2 bases at J, with 11 bases in the middle. The CDR3 covers 14 residues. The germline V gene encodes CDR1 SGHDN and CDR2 FVKESK. CDR3 nucleotides: TGTGCCAGCAGCCAGGTGGGACGACCCTACGAGCAGTACTTC. This sequence encodes CASSQVGRPYEQYF.

The chain has TRBV6-5 and TRBJ2-3; no clear D gene. V lost 0 bases and J 6 bases, leaving 7 bases between the germline ends. The CDR3 runs 13 residues. The V gene's germline CDR1 is MNHEY and CDR2 SVGAGI. Here the CDR3 reads CASSYSEGDTQYF. The CDR3 DNA reads as TGTGCCAGCAGTTACTCGGAAGGGGATACGCAGTATTTT.

In this sample, this clone turned up once. The chain joins TRBV7-9 to TRBJ2-3, with TRBD1 matching over 8 bases. The CDR3 has 16 amino acids. Germline V gene lookup returns CDR1 SEHNR and CDR2 FQNEAQ (reference sequence). The junction had 9 bases not matched to a gene; V was cut back by 5 bases and J by 2 bases. CDR3 in DNA: TGTGCCAGCAGCACCAAGACAGGGGCTGACACAGATACGCAGTATTTT. Its translation: CASSTKTGADTDTQYF.

V gene TRBV28 combines with J gene TRBJ2-7, with D perhaps matching TRBD2 (6 bases). Trimming left V 5 bases short and J 3 bases short, with 14 bases between. Germline CDR1 MDHEN, CDR2 SYDVKM. This CDR3 is 14 amino acids long. CDR3 nucleotides: TGTGCCAGCAGTGCAGGCGGGGAGATCTACGAGCAGTACTTC. Encoded protein: CASSAGGEIYEQYF.

This chain uses TRBV7-9 with TRBJ2-1, with D perhaps TRBD2 (6 bases). V was pared by 5 bases and J by 8 bases, with 25 bases between. CDR1 SEHNR and CDR2 FQNEAQ come from the germline V gene (reference sequence). CDR3 size: 17 residues. The CDR3 DNA reads as TGTGCCAGCAGCCCCCTGTACGCGGGGACCACTCGGGATGAGCAGTTCTTC. It is translated as CASSPLYAGTTRDEQFF.

The V call is TRBV4-3, the J call TRBJ1-1; 9 bases match TRBD1. This CDR3 is built from 16 residues. J gave up 4 bases and V 0 bases, and 6 bases lay outside the gene matches. Germline V gene lookup returns CDR1 LGHNA and CDR2 YSLEER. The CDR3 nucleotides read TGCGCCAGCAGCCAAGATCGGACAGGGGCGGCCACTGAAGCTTTCTTT. Translating it yields CASSQDRTGAATEAFF.

This chain connects TRBV19 to TRBJ2-1; 8 nucleotides line up with TRBD1. The ends lost 0 bases at V and 7 bases at J; junction bases unmatched: 11. This CDR3 is 17 amino acids long. CDR1 is LNHDA, CDR2 SQIVND, per germline (reference sequence). The CDR3, as DNA: TGTGCCAGTAGTATAGAAACCAGGGGGCCAAAGCATAATGAGCAGTTCTTC. The encoded protein is CASSIETRGPKHNEQFF.

J is TRBJ1-2 and V is TRBV2; D remains unclear. CDR1 is SNHLY and CDR2 is FYNNEI in the germline V gene. The CDR3 sequence is 12 residues long. V gave up 4 bases and J gave up 8 bases, with 11 bases separating them. DNA of the CDR3: TGTGCCAGCAGTGGGCCCGCCGAAGGCTACACCTTC. This codes for CASSGPAEGYTF.

The rearrangement links TRBV19 to TRBJ2-1; 8 bases fit TRBD2. Trimming removed 1 base from V and 14 bases from J; junction bases left unmatched: 4. CDR1 is LNHDA and CDR2 is SQIVND in the germline V gene (reference sequence). The CDR3 spans 12 residues. The CDR3 DNA follows: TGTGCCAGTAGTATAGGGGGACTAGGCGAGTTCTTC. This codes for CASSIGGLGEFF.

The chain employs TRBV27 and TRBJ2-2; TRBD1 aligns across 10 bases. The CDR3 totals 16 residues. After removal of 6 bases from V and 5 bases from J, the junction contained 9 bases not matched to a gene. Germline V gives CDR1 MNHEY, CDR2 SMNVEV (reference sequence). This chain's CDR3 is CASSTRTGGRTGELFF. CDR3 nucleotide sequence: TGTGCCAGCAGCACCAGGACAGGGGGAAGGACCGGGGAGCTGTTTTTT.

This sequence joins TRBV10-3 and TRBJ1-4; D uncertain. CDR1 and CDR2 (germline): ENHRY, SYGVKD. There are 15 residues in the CDR3. V shed 2 bases and J shed 7 bases, with 14 bases lying between them. CDR3 nucleotides: TGTGCCATCAGTGAGAATAGGCCAGCGAGTGAAAAACTGTTTTTT. This sequence encodes CAISENRPASEKLFF.

This chain joins TRBV9 and TRBJ2-1, with 11 bases fitting TRBD2. This CDR3 is 16 amino acids long. V lost 4 bases and J lost 1; bases outside the gene matches: 4. The germline gives CDR1 SGDLS, CDR2 YYNGEE. The CDR3 sequence: CASSPSGRISYNEQFF. In DNA, the CDR3 is TGTGCCAGCAGCCCTAGCGGGAGGATATCCTACAATGAGCAGTTCTTC.